This T cell receptor beta chain originates from a study of T cell responses to AZD1222 COVID-19 vaccine. About the research overall: Doses given second, at about 4 or about 12 weeks, were pooled. Study-wide results and limits: Clonal diversity was possibly underestimated, and white British individuals and females predominated among donors. Just five to seven AZD1222 recipients tested seropositive at baseline. Two AZD1222 doses significantly raised spike-specific TCR breadth and depth over controls.

Profiled with immunoSEQ multiplex PCR; TCRdb holds only in-frame clones, not every one. This sample has 75,000 to 90,000 clones, with around 86% found just once. On this clone: Its antigen is unknown.

V was pared by 6 bases and J by 8 bases, with 13 bases between. Germline CDR1 MRHNA, CDR2 SNTAGT. This CDR3 is built from 12 residues. The chain couples TRBV6-4 to TRBJ1-2; tentatively, D is TRBD1 (5 bases). Source: peripheral blood, taken on day 0 of AZD1222 vaccination. The TCR was taken from an adult in good health. The CDR3 DNA reads as TGTGCCAGCAGCAACAGGACCGGCGGCTACACCTTC. It yields the protein CASSNRTGGYTF.